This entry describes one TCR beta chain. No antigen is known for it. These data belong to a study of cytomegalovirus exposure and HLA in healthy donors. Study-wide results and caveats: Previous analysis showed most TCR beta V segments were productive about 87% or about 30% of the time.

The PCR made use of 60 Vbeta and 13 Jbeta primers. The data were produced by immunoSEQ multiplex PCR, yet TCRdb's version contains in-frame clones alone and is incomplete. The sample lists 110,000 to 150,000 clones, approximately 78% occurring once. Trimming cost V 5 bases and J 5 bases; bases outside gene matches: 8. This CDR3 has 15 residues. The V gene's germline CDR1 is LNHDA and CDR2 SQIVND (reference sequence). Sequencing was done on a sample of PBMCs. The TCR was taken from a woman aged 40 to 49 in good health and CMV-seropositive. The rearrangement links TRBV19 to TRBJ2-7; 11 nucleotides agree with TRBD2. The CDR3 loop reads CASSDTSGSVDEQYF. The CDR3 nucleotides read TGTGCCAGTAGTGATACTAGCGGGAGTGTGGACGAGCAGTACTTC.